The 29 T cell receptor beta chains listed next were all sequenced from one sample in a study of shared clonotypes between healthy human individuals. Some clones are missing from TCRdb's copy, which holds only in-frame ones; the method was immunoSEQ multiplex PCR. The sample consists of 550,000 to 850,000 clones, over 65% of them appearing once. The source material was memory CD4+ T cells sorted from blood. Subset reported: CD45RA-negative fraction. The receptors derive from a woman in her 30s in good health.

This clone turned up a few times. The chain links TRBV7-8 to TRBJ1-1; D is undetermined. The CDR3 has 13 amino acids. V was shortened by 2 bases and J by 4 bases, with 8 bases between the two germline ends. The germline gives CDR1 SGHVS, CDR2 FQNEAQ. CDR3 loop: CASSLTGSTEAFF. The DNA for the CDR3 is TGTGCCAGCAGCTTAACTGGGAGCACTGAAGCTTTCTTT.

The chain has TRBV10-3 and TRBJ2-1; D gene uncertain. The CDR3 is made up of 14 amino acids. Germline lookup yields CDR1 ENHRY and CDR2 SYGVKD. V was clipped by 5 bases and J by 1 base, with 9 bases between them. This chain's CDR3 is CAISKATSYNEQFF. Written as DNA, the CDR3 is TGTGCCATCAGTAAGGCGACATCCTACAATGAGCAGTTCTTC.

The genes are TRBV6-1 and TRBJ2-7, with D uncertain. Trimming removed 7 bases at V and 3 bases at J, with 13 bases between. The CDR3 extends over 13 amino acids. The germline gives CDR1 MNHNS, CDR2 SASEGT. In nucleotides, the CDR3 is TGTGCCAGCACCCCCTCCACCCACTACGAGCAGTACTTC. Amino acids: CASTPSTHYEQYF.

This clone was seen many times. Other DNA variants within this sample encode the same CDR3. This chain joins TRBV5-1 and TRBJ2-7, with D maybe TRBD2 (6 bases). The ends were cut back, 0 bases at V and 2 bases at J, with 12 bases in the middle. Germline V CDR1 and CDR2: SGHRS, YFSETQ. The CDR3 is 15 residues long. Here the CDR3 DNA reads TGCGCCAGCAGCTTGGAGCCGGGAGAGACCTACGAGCAGTACTTC. This gives the protein CASSLEPGETYEQYF. The full variable domain, completed using reference TRBV5-1 and TRBJ2-7, is KAGVTQTPRYLIKTRGQQVTLSCSPISGHRSVSWYQQTPGQGLQFLFEYFSETQRNKGNFPGRFSGRQFSNSRSEMNVSTLELGDSALYLCASSLEPGETYEQYFGPGTRLTVT.

The chain recombines TRBV28 with TRBJ1-1; 7 bases are shared with TRBD1. The germline CDR1 and CDR2 sequences are MDHEN and SYDVKM. The CDR3 sequence is 13 residues long. Trimming removed 6 bases from V and 3 bases from J; junction bases left unmatched: 4. This CDR3 reads CASRTGRDTEAFF. The DNA for the CDR3 is TGTGCCAGCAGGACAGGGAGGGACACTGAAGCTTTCTTT.

The rearrangement links TRBV5-1 to TRBJ2-3; the match to TRBD2 covers 8 bases. Losses at the gene ends were 0 bases for V and 6 bases for J; bases not matched to a gene: 3. The CDR3 is 14 amino acids. Germline V gene lookup returns CDR1 SGHRS and CDR2 YFSETQ. The CDR3, as DNA: TGCGCCAGCAGCTTGGAAGCGGGAGTGGATACGCAGTATTTT. Amino acids: CASSLEAGVDTQYF.

Written as DNA, the CDR3 is TGTGCCAGCAGCGTACAGGGCCAAGATACGCAGTATTTT. As protein: CASSVQGQDTQYF. The chain uses TRBV5-5 and TRBJ2-3, with D perhaps matching TRBD1 (6 bases). Germline CDR1 reads SGHKS; CDR2 reads YYEKEE (reference sequence). Deletions cut 4 bases from V and 5 bases from J, with 11 bases between. CDR3 length: 13 residues.

The J gene is TRBJ1-1, the V gene TRBV4-1, with no clear D. Germline assignment: CDR1 MGHRA and CDR2 YSYEKL. V lost 1 base and J lost 0, with 3 bases in between. There are 13 residues in the CDR3. CDR3 bases: TGCGCCAGCAGCCAAGGGGTGAACACTGAAGCTTTCTTT. It encodes CASSQGVNTEAFF.

Note on this clone: Other DNA sequences from this sample encode an identical CDR3 as well. This rearrangement joins TRBV5-1 to TRBJ2-3, with 10 bases lining up with TRBD1. This CDR3 is 15 amino acids long. Germline values: CDR1 SGHRS, CDR2 YFSETQ. V lost 3 bases, J lost 4 bases, and 5 bases stayed unmatched. CDR3 DNA: TGCGCCAGCAGCTCTGGACAGGGGGTGGCAGATACGCAGTATTTT. The encoded protein is CASSSGQGVADTQYF.

This sequence joins TRBV5-1 and TRBJ2-5; TRBD2 matches 13 bases. CDR3 length: 19 residues. Germline V gene lookup returns CDR1 SGHRS and CDR2 YFSETQ. Germline trimming cut 0 bases from V and 2 bases from J; bases unmatched to any gene: 10. The CDR3 region has the DNA TGCGCCAGCAGCTTGGCTCCCCAGGGACTAGCGGGAAGGCAAGAGACCCAGTACTTC. It specifies CASSLAPQGLAGRQETQYF.

The V gene is TRBV7-8, the J gene TRBJ1-2, with D possibly TRBD1 on 5 matching bases. CDR3 length: 15 residues. Germline loops: CDR1 SGHVS, CDR2 FQNEAQ. Trimming took 0 bases from V and 8 from J, leaving 16 bases between them. The CDR3 loop reads CASSLAGAGLEGYTF. The CDR3 region has the DNA TGTGCCAGCAGCTTAGCAGGGGCCGGGTTAGAGGGCTACACCTTC.

This clone was picked up a small number of times. The chain couples TRBV10-3 to TRBJ1-5; D is undetermined. The CDR3 has 13 amino acids. V lost 0 bases and J 7 bases, leaving 7 bases between the germline ends. Germline V lookup: CDR1 ENHRY, CDR2 SYGVKD. The CDR3 nucleotides are TGTGCCATCAGTGAGTCTCGGGGACAGCCCCAGCATTTT. Its translation: CAISESRGQPQHF.

This chain uses TRBV7-9 with TRBJ1-3, with D possibly TRBD1 on 5 matching bases. The CDR3 spans 14 residues. Germline V CDR1 and CDR2: SEHNR, FQNEAQ (reference sequence). Trimming left V 8 bases short and J 3 bases short, with 14 bases between. The CDR3 coding sequence is TGTGCCAGCTCCCAGGGTATGGATGGAAACACCATATATTTT. Translating it yields CASSQGMDGNTIYF.

The chain employs TRBV9 and TRBJ2-7, with TRBD1 matching 9 bases. In germline, CDR1 is SGDLS, CDR2 YYNGEE. The CDR3 sequence is 14 residues long. V lost 4 bases and J lost 6; bases outside the gene matches: 8. CDR3 coding DNA: TGTGCCAGCAGCTCCGGGACAGGGATTCGCGAGCAGTACTTC. Encoded protein: CASSSGTGIREQYF. Together with reference TRBV9 and TRBJ2-7, the CDR3 gives the full variable domain: DSGVTQTPKHLITATGQRVTLRCSPRSGDLSVYWYQQSLDQGLQFLIQYYNGEERAKGNILERFSAQQFPDLHSELNLSSLELGDSALYFCASSSGTGIREQYFGPGTRLTVT.

The sample holds one count of this clone. The chain carries TRBV7-9 and TRBJ1-4; 7 bases align to TRBD1. This CDR3 region has 15 residues. Germline V CDR1 and CDR2: SEHNR, FQNEAQ (reference sequence). V gave up 4 bases and J gave up 11 bases; unmatched junction bases: 13. The CDR3 DNA is TGTGCCAGCAGCTCGTCGGACAGGACCGTTGGGAAACTGTTTTTT. It specifies CASSSSDRTVGKLFF. Full variable domain (missing parts from reference TRBV7-9 and TRBJ1-4): DTGVSQNPRHKITKRGQNVTFRCDPISEHNRLYWYRQTLGQGPEFLTYFQNEAQLEKSRLLSDRFSAERPKGSFSTLEIQRTEQGDSAMYLCASSSSDRTVGKLFFGSGTQLSVL.

Regarding this clone: This may come from a read error, since a much larger clone is one base off. This sequence joins TRBV7-8 and TRBJ2-7; the D is unclear. Germline loops: CDR1 SGHVS, CDR2 FQNEAQ. The CDR3 has 11 residues. V shed 0 bases and J shed 5 bases, with 2 bases lying between them. CDR3 nucleotides: TGTGCCAGCAGCTTAGCGCACGAGCAGTACTTC. Encoded protein: CASSLAHEQYF.

J is TRBJ2-1 and V is TRBV2; no reliable D call. The CDR3 contains 11 residues. The V end was cut by 3 bases, the J end by 10 bases, with 7 bases between. Per the germline V gene, CDR1 is SNHLY and CDR2 is FYNNEI. This chain's CDR3 is CASSEELEQFF. The CDR3 nucleotides are TGTGCCAGCAGTGAGGAGCTGGAGCAGTTCTTC. Filled out from reference TRBV2 and TRBJ2-1, the complete variable domain reads EPEVTQTPSHQVTQMGQEVILRCVPISNHLYFYWYRQILGQKVEFLVSFYNNEISEKSEIFDDQFSVERPDGSNFTLKIRSTKLEDSAMYFCASSEELEQFFGPGTRLTVL.

The V call is TRBV5-1, the J call TRBJ2-7; 10 nucleotides line up with TRBD2. Germline CDR1 SGHRS, CDR2 YFSETQ. The CDR3 runs to 16 residues. V gave up 1 base and J gave up 7 bases; unmatched junction bases: 11. The CDR3 loop is CASSLNPAGGPEEQYF. The CDR3 DNA follows: TGCGCCAGCAGCTTGAACCCAGCGGGAGGGCCGGAGGAGCAGTACTTC.

This clone showed up many times. CDR3: CASSQDRRGGGYGNQPQHF. The DNA for the CDR3 is TGTGCCAGCAGCCAAGATAGGCGGGGTGGAGGGTATGGCAATCAGCCCCAGCATTTT. The rearrangement joins TRBV4-2 to TRBJ1-5; no clear D. The CDR3 contains 19 residues. CDR1 is LGHNA, CDR2 YNFKEQ, per germline. V dropped 0 bases and J dropped 2 bases, with 20 bases sitting between them.

This rearrangement joins TRBV6-1 to TRBJ2-5; 7 bases are shared with TRBD1. After removal of 6 bases from V and 5 bases from J, the junction contained 12 bases not matched to a gene. Germline CDR1 and CDR2: MNHNS and SASEGT. The CDR3 runs to 15 residues. In nucleotides, the CDR3 is TGTGCCAGCAGACAACAGGGGCGGTTATCGGAGACCCAGTACTTC. Translated, it gives CASRQQGRLSETQYF.

The CDR3 region has the DNA TGTGCCAGCAGTTACTTTGGACTAGCAGAGCAGTTCTTC. Translated, it gives CASSYFGLAEQFF. This chain joins TRBV6-5 and TRBJ2-1, with 8 positions matching TRBD2. The CDR3 spans 13 residues. CDR1 and CDR2 (germline): MNHEY, SVGAGI. V gave up 1 base and J gave up 10 bases; unmatched junction bases: 3.

CDR3 sequence (DNA): TGTGCCAGCAGTAGGGACGATAGCAATCAGCCCCAGCATTTT. This codes for CASSRDDSNQPQHF. The chain is built from TRBV28 and TRBJ1-5; tentatively, D is TRBD1 (5 bases). Trimming left V 5 bases short and J 0 bases short, with 8 bases between. This CDR3 has 14 amino acids. Germline CDR1 is MDHEN and CDR2 is SYDVKM. The full variable domain, completed using reference TRBV28 and TRBJ1-5, is DVKVTQSSRYLVKRTGEKVFLECVQDMDHENMFWYRQDPGLGLRLIYFSYDVKMKEKGDIPEGYSVSREKKERFSLILESASTNQTSMYLCASSRDDSNQPQHFGDGTRLSIL.

Worth noting for this clone: Other DNA sequences within the sample encode an identical CDR3. This sequence joins TRBV18 and TRBJ1-1, with D unresolved. V lost 1 base to trimming and J lost 4 bases, with 4 bases between them. The CDR3 extends over 12 amino acids. Germline V CDR1 and CDR2: KGHSH, LQKENI. In DNA, the CDR3 is TGTGCCAGCTCACCACGGGTCACTGAAGCTTTCTTT. As protein: CASSPRVTEAFF.

CDR3 sequence reads: CASSSPGLAGGSYNEQFF. Written as DNA, the CDR3 is TGTGCCAGCAGTTCCCCGGGACTAGCGGGAGGATCCTACAATGAGCAGTTCTTC. V is TRBV28 and J is TRBJ2-1; 15 bases agree with TRBD2. With V trimmed by 4 bases and J by 1 base, 5 bases remained unmatched. The CDR3 totals 18 residues. Germline V gives CDR1 MDHEN, CDR2 SYDVKM.

This sequence joins TRBV4-1 and TRBJ2-7, with a weak D call TRBD1 (6 bases). Germline values: CDR1 MGHRA, CDR2 YSYEKL. This CDR3 has 15 amino acids. V lost 3 bases, J lost 0 bases, and 12 bases lay in between. The CDR3 sequence is CASSHQGLASYEQYF. In DNA, the CDR3 is TGCGCCAGCAGCCACCAGGGGTTAGCCTCCTACGAGCAGTACTTC.

The V gene is TRBV5-8, the J gene TRBJ2-3, with TRBD2 as a possible D gene (5 bases). CDR3 length: 17 residues. CDR1 is SGHTS, CDR2 YDEGEE, per germline. V was clipped by 0 bases and J by 3 bases, with 17 bases between them. For the CDR3, the DNA is TGTGCCAGCAGCTTGGCCAAGCGGAGCTATGGGACAGATACGCAGTATTTT. As protein: CASSLAKRSYGTDTQYF.

Only one count was recorded for this clone. This chain connects TRBV5-1 to TRBJ2-1, with D tentatively TRBD1 (5 bases). The length of the CDR3 is 13 residues. From germline, CDR1 is SGHRS and CDR2 YFSETQ. Trimming shortened V by 2 bases and J by 8 bases, and 11 bases separated the two germline ends. As DNA, the CDR3 is TGCGCCAGCAGCTTAACAGGACGAGATGAGCAGTTCTTC. It specifies CASSLTGRDEQFF.

Regarding this clone: This same CDR3 is encoded by further DNA sequences in the sample. The V gene is TRBV20-1, the J gene TRBJ2-7, with no clear D. CDR1 is DFQATT and CDR2 is SNEGSKA in the germline V gene (reference sequence). The CDR3 is 10 residues long. Between the trimmed V and J ends, which lost 6 bases and 3 bases, there was a span of 6 bases. The CDR3 spells CSAGNYEQYF. CDR3 DNA: TGCAGTGCAGGGAACTACGAGCAGTACTTC.

The rearrangement links TRBV6-4 to TRBJ2-1, with 8 bases identical to TRBD2. Per germline, CDR1 MRHNA and CDR2 SNTAGT. The J segment lost 4 bases and the V segment lost 6 bases, leaving 8 bases of the junction unmatched. The CDR3 loop spans 15 amino acids. For the CDR3, the DNA is TGTGCCAGCAGGGGCACGGGCGGGAGGTACAATGAGCAGTTCTTC. Translated: CASRGTGGRYNEQFF.